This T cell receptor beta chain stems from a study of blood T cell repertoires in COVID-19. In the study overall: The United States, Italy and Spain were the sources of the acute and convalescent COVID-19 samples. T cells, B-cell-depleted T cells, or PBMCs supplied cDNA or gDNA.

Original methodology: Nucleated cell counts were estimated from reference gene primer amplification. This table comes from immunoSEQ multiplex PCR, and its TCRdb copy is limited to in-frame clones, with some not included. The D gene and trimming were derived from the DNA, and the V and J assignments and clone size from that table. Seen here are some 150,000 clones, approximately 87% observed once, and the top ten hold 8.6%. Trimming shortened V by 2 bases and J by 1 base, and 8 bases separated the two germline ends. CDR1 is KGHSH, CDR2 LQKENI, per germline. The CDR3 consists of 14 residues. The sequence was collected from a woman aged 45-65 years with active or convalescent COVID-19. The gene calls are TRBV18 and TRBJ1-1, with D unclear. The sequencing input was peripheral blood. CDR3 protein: CASSPGRQNTEAFF. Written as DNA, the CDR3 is TGTGCCAGCTCACCAGGTCGACAGAACACTGAAGCTTTCTTT.